Shown below are 25 T cell receptor beta chains from a single sample sequenced in a study of T cell responses to AZD1222 COVID-19 vaccine. Some clones are missing from TCRdb's copy, which holds only in-frame ones; the method was immunoSEQ multiplex PCR. This table has 45,000 to 55,000 clones, about 86% appearing once. The starting material was peripheral blood, obtained on day 0 of AZD1222 vaccination. All receptors come from an adult in good health.

The table lists this clone with a few counts. The CDR3 protein is CASSPDLGQMDNYGYTF. The DNA of the CDR3 is TGTGCCAGCAGCCCAGATTTAGGGCAGATGGATAACTATGGCTACACCTTC. The chain carries TRBV11-2 and TRBJ1-2; D is uncertain. CDR1 and CDR2 from the germline V gene are SGHAT and FQNNGV. V was cut by 5 bases and J by 1 base, with 20 bases left in between. The CDR3 contains 17 residues. The complete variable domain, with remaining parts taken from reference TRBV11-2 and TRBJ1-2, reads EAGVAQSPRYKIIEKRQSVAFWCNPISGHATLYWYQQILGQGPKLLIQFQNNGVVDDSQLPKDRFSAERLKGVDSTLKIQPAKLEDSAVYLCASSPDLGQMDNYGYTFGSGTRLTVV.

A single count supports this clone. This rearrangement joins TRBV11-3 to TRBJ2-5; the D gene is possibly TRBD1 (7 bases). This CDR3 is built from 15 residues. Germline V gene lookup returns CDR1 SGHNT and CDR2 YENEEA. Trimming shortened V by 1 base and J by 7 bases, and 16 bases separated the two germline ends. The CDR3 loop reads CASSLGGGGDGTQYF. The CDR3 nucleotides read TGTGCCAGCAGCTTAGGCGGAGGGGGCGATGGGACCCAGTACTTC.

The chain employs TRBV19 and TRBJ2-2; D call uncertain. CDR3 size: 16 residues. V gave up 3 bases and J gave up 0 bases, with 11 bases separating them. Germline CDR1 LNHDA, CDR2 SQIVND (reference sequence). Here the CDR3 DNA reads TGTGCCAGTAGTATTTGGCAGGCTACGAACACCGGGGAGCTGTTTTTT. It is translated as CASSIWQATNTGELFF.

The chain couples TRBV9 to TRBJ1-6, with 7 bases that match TRBD1. Germline CDR1 reads SGDLS; CDR2 reads YYNGEE. V lost 0 bases and J lost 7; bases outside the gene matches: 4. The CDR3 length is 15 residues. The DNA for the CDR3 is TGTGCCAGCAGCGTAGGGTTGGGACAGAATTCACCCCTCCACTTT. Translating it yields CASSVGLGQNSPLHF.

The J gene is TRBJ1-1, the V gene TRBV29-1, with D unresolved. Germline assignment: CDR1 SQVTM and CDR2 ANQGSEA. The CDR3 is 10 amino acids. In nucleotides, the CDR3 is TGCAAAGTTAGGGTGGCTGAAGCTTTCTTT. Residues: CKVRVAEAFF. Supplemented by reference TRBV29-1 and TRBJ1-1, the full variable domain reads SAVISQKPSRDICQRGTSLTIQCQVDSQVTMMFWYRQQPGQSLTLIATANQGSEATYESGFVIDKFPISRPNLTFSTLTVSNMSPEDSSIYLCKVRVAEAFFGQGTRLTVV.

V is TRBV9 and J is TRBJ2-2, with TRBD2 matching over 12 bases. Germline assignment: CDR1 SGDLS and CDR2 YYNGEE. The CDR3 consists of 17 residues. The junction had 6 bases not matched to a gene; V was cut back by 4 bases and J by 2 bases. The CDR3 protein is CASSILAGGLNTGELFF. As DNA, the CDR3 is TGTGCCAGCAGCATACTAGCGGGGGGATTAAACACCGGGGAGCTGTTTTTT. The entire variable domain, with the rest obtained from reference TRBV9 and TRBJ2-2, is as follows: DSGVTQTPKHLITATGQRVTLRCSPRSGDLSVYWYQQSLDQGLQFLIQYYNGEERAKGNILERFSAQQFPDLHSELNLSSLELGDSALYFCASSILAGGLNTGELFFGEGSRLTVL.

The V call is TRBV5-5, the J call TRBJ1-2; 7 positions match TRBD1. CDR3 length: 13 amino acids. Germline V gene data show CDR1 as SGHKS and CDR2 as YYEKEE (reference sequence). With 5 bases clipped from V and 5 bases from J, the junction kept 6 bases outside the gene matches. This CDR3 reads CASSWGQLYGYTF. For the CDR3, the DNA is TGTGCCAGCAGTTGGGGACAGCTGTATGGCTACACCTTC.

This rearrangement joins TRBV6-5 to TRBJ2-7; 9 positions agree with TRBD1. This CDR3 has 12 residues. Trimming removed 10 bases from V and 3 bases from J; junction bases left unmatched: 4. Looked up from germline, CDR1 is MNHEY and CDR2 is SVGAGI. CDR3 region: CATRDRVYEQYF. In nucleotides, the CDR3 is TGTGCCACCCGGGACAGGGTCTACGAGCAGTACTTC.

The chain uses TRBV21-1 and TRBJ2-5; the table names TRBD2, a call not compared with the DNA. TRBV21-1 is a listed pseudogene. CDR3 size: 15 residues. This CDR3 is CASPNNSFRAETQYF. Written as DNA, the CDR3 is TGTGCCAGCCCTAATAATTCCTTCCGCGCAGAGACCCAGTACTTC.

V usage is TRBV9 and J usage is TRBJ1-5, with D unresolved. Trimming took 2 bases from V and 1 from J, leaving 10 bases between them. Germline values: CDR1 SGDLS, CDR2 YYNGEE. There are 15 residues in the CDR3. The CDR3 nucleotides are TGTGCCAGCAGCGTGGGTGTCCTCAGCAATCAGCCCCAGCATTTT. This codes for CASSVGVLSNQPQHF. Variable domain in full (rest from reference TRBV9 and TRBJ1-5): DSGVTQTPKHLITATGQRVTLRCSPRSGDLSVYWYQQSLDQGLQFLIQYYNGEERAKGNILERFSAQQFPDLHSELNLSSLELGDSALYFCASSVGVLSNQPQHFGDGTRLSIL.

V gene TRBV9 combines with J gene TRBJ2-3, with TRBD2 matching 11 bases. This CDR3 has 16 amino acids. Germline values: CDR1 SGDLS, CDR2 YYNGEE. Germline trimming cut 0 bases from V and 4 bases from J; bases unmatched to any gene: 4. The CDR3 loop is CASSVVAGGPADTQYF. The CDR3 coding sequence is TGTGCCAGCAGCGTAGTAGCGGGGGGGCCGGCAGATACGCAGTATTTT.

This clone was seen only once. This chain uses TRBV27 with TRBJ1-1, with a tentative D call TRBD1 (6 bases). Trimming removed 6 bases from V and 5 bases from J, with 13 bases in between. The germline V gene has CDR1 MNHEY and CDR2 SMNVEV (reference sequence). The CDR3 contains 13 residues. The CDR3 reads CASRDRLWTEAFF. In DNA form, the CDR3 reads TGTGCCAGCAGAGACAGGTTGTGGACTGAAGCTTTCTTT.

Only one count was recorded for this clone. V usage is TRBV2 and J usage is TRBJ2-1; 9 bases align to TRBD1. There are 14 residues in the CDR3. V trimming: 7 bases; J trimming: 6 bases; junction bases outside the gene matches: 7. The V gene's germline CDR1 is SNHLY and CDR2 FYNNEI. Here the CDR3 reads CASTLGQGSNEQFF. The CDR3 nucleotides are TGTGCCAGCACACTGGGACAGGGCTCCAATGAGCAGTTCTTC.

The J gene is TRBJ1-2, the V gene TRBV6-4, with a weak D call TRBD1 (5 bases). V shed 5 bases and J shed 6 bases, with 13 bases lying between them. The CDR3 runs 13 residues. From germline, CDR1 is MRHNA and CDR2 SNTAGT. The CDR3 DNA is TGTGCCAGCAGTCGCACCAGGGCAGATGGCTACACCTTC. Protein product: CASSRTRADGYTF.

This chain links TRBV29-1 with TRBJ1-1; D is unresolved. The CDR3 length is 11 residues. From germline, CDR1 is SQVTM and CDR2 ANQGSEA. V shed 3 bases and J shed 5 bases, with 7 bases lying between them. As DNA, the CDR3 is TGCAGCGTTGAGTCGGGGACTGAAGCTTTCTTT. It is translated as CSVESGTEAFF.

The chain couples TRBV30 to TRBJ2-1; D unclear. V shed 3 bases and J shed 8 bases, with 20 bases lying between them. The CDR3 length is 15 residues. CDR1 GTSNPN and CDR2 SVGIG come from the germline V gene (reference sequence). CDR3 DNA: TGTGCCTGGAGATACTCAGCGCCAACACCCGATGAGCAGTTCTTC. This gives the protein CAWRYSAPTPDEQFF.

The rearrangement joins TRBV5-6 to TRBJ2-2, with D possibly TRBD1 on 5 matching bases. The germline V gene encodes CDR1 SGHDT and CDR2 YYEEEE. V gave up 4 bases and J gave up 4 bases, with 8 bases separating them. This CDR3 has 13 residues. CDR3 loop: CASSRQFTGELFF. DNA of the CDR3: TGTGCCAGCAGCCGACAGTTCACCGGGGAGCTGTTTTTT. Full variable domain (outside the CDR3, taken from reference TRBV5-6 and TRBJ2-2): DAGVTQSPTHLIKTRGQQVTLRCSPKSGHDTVSWYQQALGQGPQFIFQYYEEEERQRGNFPDRFSGHQFPNYSSELNVNALLLGDSALYLCASSRQFTGELFFGEGSRLTVL.

This clone was seen a few times. The CDR3 DNA reads as TGTGCCAGCTCACCAGGTCTGTTGGGGCGCAATTCACCCCTCCACTTT. The encoded protein is CASSPGLLGRNSPLHF. This chain connects TRBV18 to TRBJ1-6; a weak D match, TRBD1 (5 bases). This CDR3 is 16 amino acids long. Deletions cut 2 bases from V and 7 bases from J, with 15 bases between. Germline V gene sequence: CDR1 KGHSH, CDR2 LQKENI. Based on the CDR3 plus reference TRBV18 and TRBJ1-6, the full variable domain is NAGVMQNPRHLVRRRGQEARLRCSPMKGHSHVYWYRQLPEEGLKFMVYLQKENIIDESGMPKERFSAEFPKEGPSILRIQQVVRGDSAAYFCASSPGLLGRNSPLHFGNGTRLTVT.

The chain is built from TRBV7-6 and TRBJ2-1; 9 positions match TRBD2. V was clipped by 6 bases and J by 0 bases; unmatched bases: 6. Germline loops: CDR1 SGHVS, CDR2 FNYEAQ. CDR3 size: 16 residues. DNA for the CDR3: TGTGCCAGCAGTTCTCTAGCGGGGAGCTCCTACAATGAGCAGTTCTTC. Residues: CASSSLAGSSYNEQFF.

The chain links TRBV6-5 to TRBJ2-7; no definite D call. The CDR3 runs to 14 residues. V lost 7 bases, J lost 5 bases, and 18 bases lay in between. Germline V gene lookup returns CDR1 MNHEY and CDR2 SVGAGI. CDR3 in amino acids: CASNLLGISDEQYF. The DNA of the CDR3 is TGTGCCAGCAACTTATTGGGGATTTCCGACGAGCAGTACTTC.

The chain has TRBV5-8 and TRBJ2-1; D gene unclear. V was cut by 6 bases and J by 6 bases, with 10 bases left in between. Germline lookup yields CDR1 SGHTS and CDR2 YDEGEE. This CDR3 has 12 residues. The CDR3 sequence is CASKRATNEQFF. The CDR3 DNA is TGTGCCAGCAAACGGGCCACCAATGAGCAGTTCTTC.

CDR3 residues: CASGLSSHEQYF. The CDR3 DNA follows: TGTGCTAGTGGTTTGAGCAGCCACGAGCAGTACTTC. The chain carries TRBV12-5 and TRBJ2-7; D remains unclear. V gave up 2 bases and J gave up 5 bases, with 7 bases separating them. The CDR3 is made up of 12 amino acids. CDR1 LGHNT and CDR2 FRNRAP come from the germline V gene. Complete variable domain (other parts from reference TRBV12-5 and TRBJ2-7): DARVTQTPRHKVTEMGQEVTMRCQPILGHNTVFWYRQTMMQGLELLAYFRNRAPLDDSGMPKDRFSAEMPDATLATLKIQPSEPRDSAVYFCASGLSSHEQYFGPGTRLTVT.

J is TRBJ1-2 and V is TRBV5-4, with D possibly matching TRBD1 (5 bases). CDR3 length equals 14 residues. V was pared by 6 bases and J by 5 bases, with 17 bases between. CDR1 SGHNT and CDR2 YYREEE come from the germline V gene (reference sequence). This CDR3 is CASTGGGFRYGYTF. In DNA form, the CDR3 reads TGTGCCAGCACCGGTGGGGGGTTTCGGTATGGCTACACCTTC.

This CDR3 reads CASSPQGANRPYNEQFF. The CDR3 DNA reads as TGTGCCAGCAGTCCGCAGGGGGCGAATCGCCCCTACAATGAGCAGTTCTTC. V and J are TRBV6-4 and TRBJ2-1; TRBD1 matches at 8 bases. V lost 5 bases to trimming and J lost 2 bases; unmatched junction nucleotides: 11. The CDR3 is 17 amino acids. CDR1 is MRHNA, CDR2 SNTAGT, per germline.

V and J are TRBV12-3 or TRBV12-4 and TRBJ2-1; D is unresolved. CDR3 size: 13 residues. Trimming shortened V by 3 bases and J by 4 bases, and 7 bases separated the two germline ends. The CDR3 bases are TGTGCCAGCAGTTTGGAGAAATACAATGAGCAGTTCTTC. Amino acid sequence: CASSLEKYNEQFF.